This TCR beta chain was retrieved from a study of cytomegalovirus exposure and HLA in healthy donors. TCRdb's table, derived via immunoSEQ multiplex PCR, lists solely in-frame clones and lacks some. The sample shows tens of thousands of clones, about 88% of them seen only once. The V gene's germline CDR1 is MNHEY and CDR2 SMNVEV (reference sequence). This CDR3 has 16 amino acids. The ends were cut back, 4 bases at V and 1 base at J, with 14 bases in the middle. Separation from the roughly 700-subject first cohort characterized the approximately 130-subject validation cohort, to which the donors belonged.

The J gene is TRBJ2-1, the V gene TRBV27, with D possibly TRBD2 on 7 matching bases. The source is a woman aged 25 to 39 in good health and CMV-seronegative. The sequencing sample was made of PBMCs. As DNA, the CDR3 is TGTGCCAGCAGTTCTTGGGGGGGGCCATCCTACAATGAGCAGTTCTTC. Its translation is CASSSWGGPSYNEQFF.